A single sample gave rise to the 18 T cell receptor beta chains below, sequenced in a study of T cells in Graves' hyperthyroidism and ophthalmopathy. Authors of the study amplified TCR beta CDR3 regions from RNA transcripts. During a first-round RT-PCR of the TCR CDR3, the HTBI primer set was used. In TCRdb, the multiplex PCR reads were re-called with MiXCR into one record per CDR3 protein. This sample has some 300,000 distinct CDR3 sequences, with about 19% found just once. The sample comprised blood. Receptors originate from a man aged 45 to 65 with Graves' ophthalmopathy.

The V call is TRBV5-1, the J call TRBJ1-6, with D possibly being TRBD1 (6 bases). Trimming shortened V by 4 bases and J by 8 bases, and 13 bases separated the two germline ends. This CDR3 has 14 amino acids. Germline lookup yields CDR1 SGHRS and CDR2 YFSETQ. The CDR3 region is CASSLDSSDSPLHF. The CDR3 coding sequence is TGCGCCAGCAGCCTGGACAGTTCGGATTCACCCCTCCACTTT.

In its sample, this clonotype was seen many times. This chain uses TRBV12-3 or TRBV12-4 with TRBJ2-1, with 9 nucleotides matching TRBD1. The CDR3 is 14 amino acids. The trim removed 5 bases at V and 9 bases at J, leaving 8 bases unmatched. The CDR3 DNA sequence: TGTGCCAGCAGTCCCGGACAGGGGTGGACTGAGCAGTTCTTC. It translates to CASSPGQGWTEQFF.

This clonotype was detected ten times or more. Here the CDR3 reads CASSFGLASYEQYF. CDR3 DNA sequence: TGTGCCAGCAGCTTCGGACTAGCGTCCTACGAGCAGTACTTC. V and J are TRBV7-2 and TRBJ2-7, with 9 bases lining up with TRBD2. V lost 3 bases and J lost 1; bases outside the gene matches: 1. This CDR3 has 14 residues. CDR1 and CDR2 from the germline V gene are SGHTA and FQGNSA. Supplemented by reference TRBV7-2 and TRBJ2-7, the full variable domain reads GAGVSQSPSNKVTEKGKDVELRCDPISGHTALYWYRQSLGQGLEFLIYFQGNSAPDKSGLPSDRFSAERTGGSVSTLTIQRTQQEDSAVYLCASSFGLASYEQYFGPGTRLTVT.

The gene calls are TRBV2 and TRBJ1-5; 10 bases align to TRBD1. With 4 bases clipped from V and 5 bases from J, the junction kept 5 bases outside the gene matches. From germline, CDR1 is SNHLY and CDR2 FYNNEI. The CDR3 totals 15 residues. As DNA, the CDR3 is TGTGCCAGCAGTGGGGTCGGACAGGGGGATCAGCCCCAGCATTTT. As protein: CASSGVGQGDQPQHF.

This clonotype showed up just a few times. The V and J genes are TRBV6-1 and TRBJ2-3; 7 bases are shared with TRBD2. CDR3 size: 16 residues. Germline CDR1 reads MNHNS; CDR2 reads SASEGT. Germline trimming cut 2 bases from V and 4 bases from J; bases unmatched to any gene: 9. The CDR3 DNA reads TGTGCCAGCAGTGAATGGGGGGGGAGTGGAGCAGATACGCAGTATTTT. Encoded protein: CASSEWGGSGADTQYF.

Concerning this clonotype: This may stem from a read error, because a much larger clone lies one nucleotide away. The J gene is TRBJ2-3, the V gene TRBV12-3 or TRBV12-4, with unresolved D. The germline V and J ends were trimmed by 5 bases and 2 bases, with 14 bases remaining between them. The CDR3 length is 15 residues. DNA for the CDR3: TGTGCCAGCAGTGAGAGTAAGAGTAACACAGATACGCAGTATTTT. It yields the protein CASSESKSNTDTQYF.

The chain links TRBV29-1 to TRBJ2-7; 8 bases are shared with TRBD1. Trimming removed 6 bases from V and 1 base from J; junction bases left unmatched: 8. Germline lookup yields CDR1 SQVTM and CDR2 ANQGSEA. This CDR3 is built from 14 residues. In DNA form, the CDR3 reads TGCAGCGTAGAAACAGGGGGAGTATCCTACGAGCAGTACTTC. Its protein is CSVETGGVSYEQYF.

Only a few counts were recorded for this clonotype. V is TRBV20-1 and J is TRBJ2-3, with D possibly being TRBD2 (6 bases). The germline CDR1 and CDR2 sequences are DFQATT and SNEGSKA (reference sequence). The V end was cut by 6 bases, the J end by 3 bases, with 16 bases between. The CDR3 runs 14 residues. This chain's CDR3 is CSARGRERTDTQYF. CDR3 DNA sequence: TGCAGTGCCCGTGGGCGGGAAAGAACAGATACGCAGTATTTT.

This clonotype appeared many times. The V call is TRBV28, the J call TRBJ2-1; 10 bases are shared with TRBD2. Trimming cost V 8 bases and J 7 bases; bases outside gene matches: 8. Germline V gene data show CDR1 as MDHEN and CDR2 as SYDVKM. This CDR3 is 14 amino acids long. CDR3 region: CASRSGRAWNEQFF. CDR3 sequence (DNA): TGTGCCAGCCGAAGCGGGAGGGCATGGAATGAGCAGTTCTTC. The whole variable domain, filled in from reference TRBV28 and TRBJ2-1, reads DVKVTQSSRYLVKRTGEKVFLECVQDMDHENMFWYRQDPGLGLRLIYFSYDVKMKEKGDIPEGYSVSREKKERFSLILESASTNQTSMYLCASRSGRAWNEQFFGPGTRLTVL.

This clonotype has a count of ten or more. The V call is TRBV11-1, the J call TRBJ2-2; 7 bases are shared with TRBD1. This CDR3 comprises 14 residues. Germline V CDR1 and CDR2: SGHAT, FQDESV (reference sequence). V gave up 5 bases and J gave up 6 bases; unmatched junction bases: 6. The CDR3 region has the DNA TGTGCCAGCAGCACCAAGACAGGGCCCGGGGAGCTGTTTTTT. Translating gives CASSTKTGPGELFF.

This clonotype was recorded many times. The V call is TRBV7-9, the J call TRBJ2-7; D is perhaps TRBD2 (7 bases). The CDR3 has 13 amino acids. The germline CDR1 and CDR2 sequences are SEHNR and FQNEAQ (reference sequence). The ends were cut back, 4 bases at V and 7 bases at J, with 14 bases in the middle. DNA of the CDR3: TGTGCCAGCAGCTGGGAGGGGGGTGGAGAGCAGTACTTC. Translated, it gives CASSWEGGGEQYF.

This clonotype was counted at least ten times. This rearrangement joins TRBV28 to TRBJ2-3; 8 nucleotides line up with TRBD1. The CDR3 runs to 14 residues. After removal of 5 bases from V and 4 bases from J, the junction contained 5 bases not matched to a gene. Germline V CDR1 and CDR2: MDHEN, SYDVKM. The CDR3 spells CASSQDRVPDTQYF. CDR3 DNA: TGTGCCAGCAGTCAGGACAGGGTCCCAGATACGCAGTATTTT. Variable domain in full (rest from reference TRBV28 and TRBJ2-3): DVKVTQSSRYLVKRTGEKVFLECVQDMDHENMFWYRQDPGLGLRLIYFSYDVKMKEKGDIPEGYSVSREKKERFSLILESASTNQTSMYLCASSQDRVPDTQYFGPGTRLTVL.

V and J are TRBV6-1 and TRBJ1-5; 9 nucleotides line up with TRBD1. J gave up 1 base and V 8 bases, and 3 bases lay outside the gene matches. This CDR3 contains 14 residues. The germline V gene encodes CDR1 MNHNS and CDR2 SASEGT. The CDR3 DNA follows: TGTGCCAGCTGGGACAGGGTAAGCAATCAGCCCCAGCATTTT. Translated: CASWDRVSNQPQHF.

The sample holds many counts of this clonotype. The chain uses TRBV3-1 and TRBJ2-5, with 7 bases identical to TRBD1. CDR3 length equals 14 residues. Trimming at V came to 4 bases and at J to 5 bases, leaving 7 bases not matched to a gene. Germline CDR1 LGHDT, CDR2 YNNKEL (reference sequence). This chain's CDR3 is CASSLQGQVETQYF. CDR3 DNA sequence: TGTGCCAGCAGCCTCCAAGGACAGGTCGAGACCCAGTACTTC.

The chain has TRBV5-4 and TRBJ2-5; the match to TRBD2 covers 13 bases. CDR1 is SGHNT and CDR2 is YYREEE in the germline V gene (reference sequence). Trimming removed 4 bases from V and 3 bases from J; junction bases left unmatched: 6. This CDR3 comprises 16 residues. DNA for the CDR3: TGTGCCAGCAGCGCGTCCGGGACTAGCGGGGAAGAGACCCAGTACTTC. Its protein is CASSASGTSGEETQYF. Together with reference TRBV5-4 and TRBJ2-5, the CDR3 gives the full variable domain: ETGVTQSPTHLIKTRGQQVTLRCSSQSGHNTVSWYQQALGQGPQFIFQYYREEENGRGNFPPRFSGLQFPNYSSELNVNALELDDSALYLCASSASGTSGEETQYFGPGTRLLVL.

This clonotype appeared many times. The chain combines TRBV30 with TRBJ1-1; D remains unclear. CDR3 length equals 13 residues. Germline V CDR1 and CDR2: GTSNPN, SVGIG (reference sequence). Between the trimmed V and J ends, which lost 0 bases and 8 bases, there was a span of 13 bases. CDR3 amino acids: CAWSVLVSREAFF. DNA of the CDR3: TGTGCCTGGAGTGTACTCGTCAGCCGAGAAGCTTTCTTT.

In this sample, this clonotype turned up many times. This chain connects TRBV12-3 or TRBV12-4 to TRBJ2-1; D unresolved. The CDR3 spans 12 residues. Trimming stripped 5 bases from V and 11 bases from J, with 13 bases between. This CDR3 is CASSATVDKQFF. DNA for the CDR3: TGTGCCAGCAGTGCGACGGTAGATAAGCAGTTCTTC.

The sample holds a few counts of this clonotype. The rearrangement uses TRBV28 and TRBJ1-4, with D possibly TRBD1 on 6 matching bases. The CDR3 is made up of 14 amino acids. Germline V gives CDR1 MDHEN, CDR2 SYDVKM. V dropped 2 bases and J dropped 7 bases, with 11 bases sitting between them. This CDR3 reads CASSLGGPSEKLFF. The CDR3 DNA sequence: TGTGCCAGCAGTTTAGGGGGGCCTAGTGAAAAACTGTTTTTT.